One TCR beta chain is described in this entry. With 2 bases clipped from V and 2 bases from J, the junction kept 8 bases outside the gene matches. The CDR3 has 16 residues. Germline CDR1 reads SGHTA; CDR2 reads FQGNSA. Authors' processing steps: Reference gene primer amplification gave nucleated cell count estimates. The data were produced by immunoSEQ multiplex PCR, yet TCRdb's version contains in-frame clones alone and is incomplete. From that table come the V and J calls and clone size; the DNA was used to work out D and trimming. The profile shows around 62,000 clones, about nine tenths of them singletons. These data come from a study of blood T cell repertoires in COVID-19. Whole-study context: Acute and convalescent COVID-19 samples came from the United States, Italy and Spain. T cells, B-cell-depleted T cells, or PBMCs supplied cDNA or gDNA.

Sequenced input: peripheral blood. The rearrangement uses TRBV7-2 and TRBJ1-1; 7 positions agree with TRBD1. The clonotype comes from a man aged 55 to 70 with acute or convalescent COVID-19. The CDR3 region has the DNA TGTGCCAGCAGCTTATGGGAGACAGGGATAAACACTGAAGCTTTCTTT. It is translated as CASSLWETGINTEAFF.